This TCR beta chain was found in a study of PD-L1 blockade in urothelial cancer. Germline CDR1 MNHNS, CDR2 SASEGT. V was clipped by 6 bases and J by 0 bases, with 12 bases between them. The CDR3 is 14 amino acids. TCRdb's copy holds only in-frame clones and misses some; the assay was immunoSEQ multiplex PCR. The repertoire holds more than 35,000 clones, with more than 75% as singletons. This chain links TRBV6-1 with TRBJ2-7; D ambiguous. This specimen consisted of PBMCs, obtained around atezolizumab (anti-PD-L1) treatment. This receptor was taken from a man between 65 and 85 years old with urothelial cancer. The CDR3 bases are TGTGCCAGCAGGCTACTACTAAACTCCTACGAGCAGTACTTC. Protein product: CASRLLLNSYEQYF.